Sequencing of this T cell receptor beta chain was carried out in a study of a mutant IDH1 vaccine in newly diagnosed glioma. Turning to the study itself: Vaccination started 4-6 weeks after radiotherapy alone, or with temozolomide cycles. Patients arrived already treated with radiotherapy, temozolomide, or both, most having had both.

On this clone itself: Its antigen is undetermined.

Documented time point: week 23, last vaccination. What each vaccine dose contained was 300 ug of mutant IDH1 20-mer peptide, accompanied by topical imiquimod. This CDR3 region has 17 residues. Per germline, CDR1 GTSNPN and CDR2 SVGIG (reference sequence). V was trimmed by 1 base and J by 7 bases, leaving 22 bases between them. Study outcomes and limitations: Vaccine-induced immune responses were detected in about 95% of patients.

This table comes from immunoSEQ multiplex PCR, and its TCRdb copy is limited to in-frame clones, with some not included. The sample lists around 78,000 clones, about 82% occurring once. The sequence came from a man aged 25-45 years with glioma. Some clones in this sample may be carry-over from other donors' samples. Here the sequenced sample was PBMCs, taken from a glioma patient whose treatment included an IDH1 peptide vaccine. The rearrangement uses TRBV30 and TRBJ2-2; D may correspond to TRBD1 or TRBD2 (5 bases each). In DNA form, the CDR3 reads TGTGCCTGGAGTGGGACCTTCAGCCCTCCTGGGGGCGGGGAGCTGTTTTTT. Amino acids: CAWSGTFSPPGGGELFF.